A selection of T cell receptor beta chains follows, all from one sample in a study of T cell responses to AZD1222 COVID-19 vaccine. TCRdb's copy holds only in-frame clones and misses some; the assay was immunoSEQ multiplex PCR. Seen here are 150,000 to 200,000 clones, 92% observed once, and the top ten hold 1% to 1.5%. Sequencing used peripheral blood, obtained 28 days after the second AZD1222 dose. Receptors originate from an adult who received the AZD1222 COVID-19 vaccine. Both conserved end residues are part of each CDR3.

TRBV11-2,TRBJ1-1,CASSRMNTEAFF
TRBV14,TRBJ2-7,CASSQPGQGGEQYF
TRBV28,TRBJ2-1,CASEGGNEQFF
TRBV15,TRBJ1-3,CATSRDDPTKSGNTIYF
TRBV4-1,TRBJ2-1,CASSWDASSYNEQFF
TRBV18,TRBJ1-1,CASGPRGGIWDTEAFF
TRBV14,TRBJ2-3,CASSQEAVSTDTQYF
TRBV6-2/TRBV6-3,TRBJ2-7,CASSYSRVGLSYEQYF
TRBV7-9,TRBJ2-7,CASSLGHGPVYEQYF
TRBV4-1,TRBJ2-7,CASSQEGSRGAYEQYF
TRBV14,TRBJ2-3,CASSRLHGTGTDTQYF
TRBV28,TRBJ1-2,CASVDSYYGYTF
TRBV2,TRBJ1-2,CASSEGGGRTYGYTF
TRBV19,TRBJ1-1,CASSPRLGGNTEAFF
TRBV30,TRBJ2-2,CACNTGTLNTGELFF
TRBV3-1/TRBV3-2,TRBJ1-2,CASSPSTGVSGYTF
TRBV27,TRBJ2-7,CASSFQGHEQYF
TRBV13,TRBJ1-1,CASSLGRGRAEAFF
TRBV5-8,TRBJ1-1,CASSRDRGHPSTEAFF
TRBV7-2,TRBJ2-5,CASSLDRRETQYF
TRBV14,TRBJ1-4,CASSQESGVEKLFF
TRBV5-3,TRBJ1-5,CARRFTGAGRTVSNQPQHF
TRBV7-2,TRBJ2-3,CASSLQFGPGGDTQYF
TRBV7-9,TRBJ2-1,CASSLSGTYNEQFF
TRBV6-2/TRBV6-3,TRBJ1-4,CASSYIRGSGSPKLFF
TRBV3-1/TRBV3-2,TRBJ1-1,CASSQLKTLPGEEAFF
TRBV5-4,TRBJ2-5,CASSLNPGDQETQYF
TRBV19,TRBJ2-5,CASSVIGGTQYF
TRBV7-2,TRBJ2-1,CASTMTSGAAVFF
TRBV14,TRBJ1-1,CASSQGDRHTEAFF
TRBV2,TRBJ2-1,CASSAGQGIWYEQFF
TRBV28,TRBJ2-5,CASSFGQAHQETQYF
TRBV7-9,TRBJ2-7,CASSLRDSYEQYF
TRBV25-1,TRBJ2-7,CASSPGTTYEQYF
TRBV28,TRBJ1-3,CASSLPTGTSGNTIYF
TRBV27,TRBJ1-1,CASSGYTEAFF
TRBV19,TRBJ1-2,CASSEQVVDYGYTF
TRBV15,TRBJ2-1,CATSREAGGNNEQFF
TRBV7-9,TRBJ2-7,CASSSDSGTGGSGEYF
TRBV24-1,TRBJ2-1,CATSDPRTHNEQFF
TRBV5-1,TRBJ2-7,CASSLASRTSGGFDYEQYF
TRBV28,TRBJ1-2,CASIKRDRVGAWGYTF
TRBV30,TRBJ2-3,CAWSEGTGGQIDTDTQYF
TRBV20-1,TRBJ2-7,CSAIQNYEQYF
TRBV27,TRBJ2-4,CASRELSKNIQYF
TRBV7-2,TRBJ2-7,CASSPMQGKEQYF
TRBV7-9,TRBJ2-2,CASSYRDRVNTGELFF
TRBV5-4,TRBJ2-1,CASSPSADRAPDEQFF
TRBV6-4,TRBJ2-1,CASSGTSGGYNEQFF
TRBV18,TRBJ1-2,CASSPYADPIGYTF
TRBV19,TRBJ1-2,CASSIVGMLNYGYTF
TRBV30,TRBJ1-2,CAWTWGGSNYGYTF
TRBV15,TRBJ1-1,CATSRGDNQEGAFF
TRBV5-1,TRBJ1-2,CASSLGQIEVYGYTF
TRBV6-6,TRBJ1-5,CASNPGQNQPQHF
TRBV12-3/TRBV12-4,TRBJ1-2,CASSSYSGGYTF
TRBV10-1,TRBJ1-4,CATPPTGSHEKLFF
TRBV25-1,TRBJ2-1,CASGEAGVFDEQFF
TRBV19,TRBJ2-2,CASSIIHLEGGNTGELFF
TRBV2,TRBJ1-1,CASSEAGRGPAQAFF